The 14 T cell receptor beta chains listed next were all sequenced from one sample in a study of shared clonotypes between healthy human individuals. Sequencing used immunoSEQ multiplex PCR; TCRdb keeps in-frame clones, though not all of them. The repertoire holds under 600,000 clones, 97% seen once, with around 0.057% in the top ten. The material sequenced was naive CD4+ T cells sorted from blood. As for subset: CD45RA+ positively selected. All receptors come from a woman aged 30 to 39 in good health.

V is TRBV28 and J is TRBJ2-3; D is unclear. Germline CDR1 reads MDHEN; CDR2 reads SYDVKM. The CDR3 has 14 residues. The ends were cut back, 8 bases at V and 0 bases at J, with 12 bases in the middle. The CDR3 nucleotides read TGTGCCAGCGAGACTTATGGCAGCACAGATACGCAGTATTTT. Amino acid sequence: CASETYGSTDTQYF.

To note about this clone: Other DNA sequences from this sample encode an identical CDR3 as well. This chain connects TRBV28 to TRBJ1-5; D call uncertain. The CDR3 length is 12 residues. The V gene lost 4 bases and the J gene lost 2 bases, with 3 bases spanning the gap. The germline V gene has CDR1 MDHEN and CDR2 SYDVKM. The CDR3, as DNA: TGTGCCAGCAGTTCTGGCAATCAGCCCCAGCATTTT. Translation: CASSSGNQPQHF.

On this clone itself: Different DNA sequences within this sample yield the same CDR3. This rearrangement joins TRBV19 to TRBJ2-5; no clear D. V was cut by 4 bases and J by 0 bases, with 0 bases left in between. The CDR3 has 11 residues. The V gene's germline CDR1 is LNHDA and CDR2 SQIVND (reference sequence). The CDR3, as DNA: TGTGCCAGTAGTAACCAAGAGACCCAGTACTTC. It encodes CASSNQETQYF.

The chain links TRBV5-1 to TRBJ2-1, with TRBD2 matching 7 bases. The CDR3 totals 15 residues. Germline V CDR1 and CDR2: SGHRS, YFSETQ. V dropped 0 bases and J dropped 3; count of bases not matched to a gene: 3. The CDR3 DNA is TGCGCCAGCAGCTTGGTGCAGCGGGACTACAATGAGCAGTTCTTC. It yields the protein CASSLVQRDYNEQFF.

The CDR3 nucleotides read TGTGCCAGCAGCTTTGGGGGAGCTAGCACAGATACGCAGTATTTT. It translates to CASSFGGASTDTQYF. The chain is built from TRBV5-4 and TRBJ2-3, with D tentatively TRBD1 or TRBD2 (5 bases each). The CDR3 totals 15 residues. CDR1 is SGHNT and CDR2 is YYREEE in the germline V gene (reference sequence). V lost 2 bases to trimming and J lost 0 bases, with 10 bases between them.

V usage is TRBV11-2 and J usage is TRBJ2-3; D not certain. The CDR3 has 13 residues. V was clipped by 5 bases and J by 2 bases, with 8 bases between them. CDR1 and CDR2 (germline): SGHAT, FQNNGV. CDR3 bases: TGTGCCAGCAGCCGACCCAACACAGATACGCAGTATTTT. Translated, it gives CASSRPNTDTQYF.

V gene TRBV4-1 combines with J gene TRBJ2-2; 8 bases are a match to TRBD2. V lost 0 bases and J lost 3; bases outside the gene matches: 3. The CDR3 is made up of 16 amino acids. The germline gives CDR1 MGHRA, CDR2 YSYEKL. The CDR3 nucleotides are TGCGCCAGCAGCCAAGAACCTAGCGGGTACACCGGGGAGCTGTTTTTT. Protein sequence: CASSQEPSGYTGELFF.

The chain links TRBV5-1 to TRBJ2-2; the D is unclear. This CDR3 comprises 16 residues. From germline, CDR1 is SGHRS and CDR2 YFSETQ. The germline V and J ends were trimmed by 0 bases and 2 bases, with 11 bases remaining between them. In DNA, the CDR3 is TGCGCCAGCAGCTTGGCCCGGACGGTAAACACCGGGGAGCTGTTTTTT. Translated, it gives CASSLARTVNTGELFF. The whole variable domain, remainder taken from reference TRBV5-1 and TRBJ2-2, is KAGVTQTPRYLIKTRGQQVTLSCSPISGHRSVSWYQQTPGQGLQFLFEYFSETQRNKGNFPGRFSGRQFSNSRSEMNVSTLELGDSALYLCASSLARTVNTGELFFGEGSRLTVL.

This chain links TRBV2 with TRBJ1-5; perhaps TRBD1 as D (5 bases). The CDR3 runs to 13 residues. The ends were cut back, 5 bases at V and 4 bases at J, with 9 bases in the middle. The germline V gene encodes CDR1 SNHLY and CDR2 FYNNEI. Here the CDR3 DNA reads TGTGCCAGCAGTACGGGGCTTAATCAGCCCCAGCATTTT. This codes for CASSTGLNQPQHF.

The chain uses TRBV15 and TRBJ2-2; a possible D gene is TRBD2 (5 bases). V lost 0 bases and J lost 2, with 10 bases in between. CDR1 and CDR2 from the germline V gene are LNHNV and YYDKDF (reference sequence). The CDR3 extends over 16 amino acids. In DNA form, the CDR3 reads TGTGCCACCAGCAGAGATAGACCGGGAAACACCGGGGAGCTGTTTTTT. This codes for CATSRDRPGNTGELFF.

The rearrangement joins TRBV5-6 to TRBJ1-5; D unclear. Between the trimmed V and J ends, which lost 9 bases and 5 bases, there was a span of 12 bases. Germline V CDR1 and CDR2: SGHDT, YYEEEE. The CDR3 extends over 12 amino acids. The CDR3, as DNA: TGTGCCATCAACAGTTTCTATCAGCCCCAGCATTTT. The encoded protein is CAINSFYQPQHF.

The V and J genes are TRBV7-2 and TRBJ1-5, with 9 bases aligning to TRBD1. The CDR3 contains 17 residues. Germline loops: CDR1 SGHTA, CDR2 FQGNSA. Trimming cost V 1 base and J 2 bases; bases outside gene matches: 6. This CDR3 reads CASSLGGQGRGNQPQHF. The DNA of the CDR3 is TGTGCCAGCAGCTTAGGGGGACAGGGCAGGGGCAATCAGCCCCAGCATTTT.

Only one count was recorded for this clone. The chain couples TRBV4-1 to TRBJ1-4; D is ambiguous. CDR3 size: 16 residues. Per the germline V gene, CDR1 is MGHRA and CDR2 is YSYEKL. Deletions cut 6 bases from V and 0 bases from J, with 14 bases between. CDR3 DNA: TGCGCCAGCAGGTTTTTGATAGGTGCAACTAATGAAAAACTGTTTTTT. As protein: CASRFLIGATNEKLFF.

This chain connects TRBV20-1 to TRBJ2-3, with 9 bases that match TRBD2. J gave up 11 bases and V 4 bases, and 4 bases lay outside the gene matches. CDR3 length equals 11 residues. Germline V gene data show CDR1 as DFQATT and CDR2 as SNEGSKA (reference sequence). The CDR3 DNA sequence: TGCAGTGCTATAGGACTAGCGATGCAGTATTTT. It translates to CSAIGLAMQYF.